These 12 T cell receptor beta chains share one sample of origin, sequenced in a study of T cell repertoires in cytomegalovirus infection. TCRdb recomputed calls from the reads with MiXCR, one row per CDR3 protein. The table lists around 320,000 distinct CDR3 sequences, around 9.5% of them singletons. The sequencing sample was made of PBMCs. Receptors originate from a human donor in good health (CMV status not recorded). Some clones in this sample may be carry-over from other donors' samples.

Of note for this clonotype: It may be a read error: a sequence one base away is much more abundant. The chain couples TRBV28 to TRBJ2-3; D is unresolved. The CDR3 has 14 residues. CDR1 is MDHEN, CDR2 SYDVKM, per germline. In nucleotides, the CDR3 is TGTGCCAGCAGTGTGGGTCTAAACACAGATACGAAGTATTTT. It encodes CASSVGLNTDTKYF.

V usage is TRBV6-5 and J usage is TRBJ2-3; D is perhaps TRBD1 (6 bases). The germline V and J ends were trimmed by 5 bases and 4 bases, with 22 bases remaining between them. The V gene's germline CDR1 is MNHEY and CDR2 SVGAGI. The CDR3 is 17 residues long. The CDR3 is CASSPGTKKSRPDTQYF. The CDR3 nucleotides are TGTGCCAGCAGTCCCGGGACAAAGAAATCCAGACCAGATACGCAGTATTTT.

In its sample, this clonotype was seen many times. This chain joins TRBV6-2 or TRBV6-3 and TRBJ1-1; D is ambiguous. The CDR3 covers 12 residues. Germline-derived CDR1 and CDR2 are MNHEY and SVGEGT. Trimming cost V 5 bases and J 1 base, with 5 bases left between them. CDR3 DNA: TGTGCCAGCAGTCGACAGAACACTGAAGCTTTCTTT. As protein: CASSRQNTEAFF.

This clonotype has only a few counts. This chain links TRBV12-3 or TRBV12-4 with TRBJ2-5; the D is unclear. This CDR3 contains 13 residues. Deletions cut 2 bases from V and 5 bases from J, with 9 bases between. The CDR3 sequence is CASSLTGEETQYF. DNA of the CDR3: TGTGCCAGCAGTTTAACCGGCGAGGAGACCCAGTACTTC.

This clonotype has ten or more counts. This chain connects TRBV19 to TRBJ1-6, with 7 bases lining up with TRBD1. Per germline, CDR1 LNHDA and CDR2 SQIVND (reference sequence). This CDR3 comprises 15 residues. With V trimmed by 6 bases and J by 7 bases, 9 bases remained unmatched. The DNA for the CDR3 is TGTGCCAGTAGCCAAGGGGGCGCGTTGAATTCACCCCTCCACTTT. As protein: CASSQGGALNSPLHF.

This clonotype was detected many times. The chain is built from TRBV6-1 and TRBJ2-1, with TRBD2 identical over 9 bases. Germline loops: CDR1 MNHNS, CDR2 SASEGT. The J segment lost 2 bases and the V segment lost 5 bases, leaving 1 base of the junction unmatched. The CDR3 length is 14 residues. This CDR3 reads CASSSSGAYNEQFF. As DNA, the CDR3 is TGTGCCAGCAGTTCTAGCGGGGCCTACAATGAGCAGTTCTTC.

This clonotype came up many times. The CDR3 bases are TGTGCCAGCAGCAAGGACAGGGCCAGGGGTTGGGGCACTGAAGCTTTCTTT. The encoded protein is CASSKDRARGWGTEAFF. This sequence joins TRBV7-9 and TRBJ1-1; 8 bases match TRBD1. CDR1 is SEHNR and CDR2 is FQNEAQ in the germline V gene (reference sequence). This CDR3 has 17 amino acids. With V trimmed by 5 bases and J by 4 bases, 15 bases remained unmatched.

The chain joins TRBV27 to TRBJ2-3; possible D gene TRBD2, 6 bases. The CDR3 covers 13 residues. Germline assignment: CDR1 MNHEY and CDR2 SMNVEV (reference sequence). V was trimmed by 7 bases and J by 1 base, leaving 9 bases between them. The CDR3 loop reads CASTGGGTDTQYF. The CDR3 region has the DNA TGTGCCAGCACCGGGGGAGGCACAGATACGCAGTATTTT.

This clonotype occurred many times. The DNA for the CDR3 is TGTGCCAGCAGTGAACTTGGGGGACAGAGGAGCTCCTACGAGCAGTACTTC. As protein: CASSELGGQRSSYEQYF. This chain joins TRBV6-1 and TRBJ2-7; 7 bases are shared with TRBD1. The CDR3 is 17 amino acids. V shed 2 bases, J shed 0 bases, and the junction held 10 bases outside the gene matches. Germline V CDR1 and CDR2: MNHNS, SASEGT.

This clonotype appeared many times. Written as DNA, the CDR3 is TGTGCCAGCAGCTTAAGCAGGGGCGGGGGCTCCTGGGGCAATGAGCAGTTCTTC. Protein: CASSLSRGGGSWGNEQFF. The rearrangement uses TRBV7-2 and TRBJ2-1, with D maybe TRBD2 (7 bases). The CDR3 sequence is 18 residues long. The ends were cut back, 2 bases at V and 6 bases at J, with 23 bases in the middle. Germline CDR1 SGHTA, CDR2 FQGNSA.

CDR3 protein: CAISESLNEQFF. The DNA for the CDR3 is TGTGCCATCAGTGAGTCGTTGAATGAGCAGTTCTTC. The chain joins TRBV10-3 to TRBJ2-1; D ambiguous. The CDR3 consists of 12 residues. Trimming shortened V by 0 bases and J by 7 bases, and 4 bases separated the two germline ends. Germline CDR1 is ENHRY and CDR2 is SYGVKD.

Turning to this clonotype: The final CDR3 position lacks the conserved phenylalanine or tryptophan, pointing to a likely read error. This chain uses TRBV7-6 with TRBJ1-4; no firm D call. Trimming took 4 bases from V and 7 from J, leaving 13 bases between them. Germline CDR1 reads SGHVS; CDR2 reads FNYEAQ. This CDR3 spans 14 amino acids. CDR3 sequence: CASSSGKRTEKLFC. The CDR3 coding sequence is TGTGCCAGCAGCTCCGGGAAAAGGACTGAAAAACTGTTTTGT.